Here is one T cell receptor beta chain with its context. This clonotype was observed a handful of times. Its antigen is unknown. The record has no base qualities; no much larger clone is one base away. The sample originates from a study of identical twins listed by TCRdb under 2016. A note on the overall study: The study deep-sequenced TCR alpha and beta repertoires from monozygotic twins, unrelated adults of various ages and cord blood to test whether fetal clonotypes persist. To rule out contamination, replicate twin experiments were performed at different times with different library preparation protocols. What the study reported, not specific to this receptor: A weaker excess of twin sharing was found in beta out-of-frame sequences because the signal-to-noise ratio was lowered by fewer shared sequences. Abundant cord blood beta clonotypes carried fewer insertions; young adult naive repertoires showed a weaker similar trend, while memory repertoires showed none. Zero-insertion analyses could be partly confounded by invariant T cells such as MAIT and iNKT, though diverse VJ usage argued against such confounding for most clonotypes. Recombination models systematically underestimated out-of-frame TCR alpha sharing in monozygotic twins but agreed with sharing between unrelated individuals. Because the same donors could not be followed over many years, the conclusions depended on cross-sectional statistical analysis. Out-of-frame TCR alpha sequences shared between twins showed an excess of low generation-probability sequences compared with coincidental sharing between unrelated individuals.

Only healthy Caucasian donors were included. The twin cohort comprised three pairs of female monozygotic twins, all aged roughly 18 to 29 years. Positive isolation kits from Invitrogen were used to isolate the CD4+ and CD8+ T cell populations. Taken from cysteine to phenylalanine, the CDR3 has 19 residues. The DNA shown is the 57-base CDR3, in frame from base 1. CDR1 and CDR2 were assigned from the germline V gene as SGHAT and FQNNGV. Compared with germline, V lacks 5 bases and J lacks 6 bases; bases without a gene match: 16. The library was prepared using 5' RACE. Data came from an Illumina HiSeq 2000. A universal primer binding site was introduced by template switching, and a unique molecular identifier was present in the final cDNA, enabling accurate counting of TCR cDNA molecules. Specific primers in the conserved constant-segment region were used to synthesize first-strand cDNA for the TCR alpha and beta chains. To control for contamination, every cDNA library was double barcoded, receiving both a SMART-Mk sample barcode and Illumina barcodes. TruSeq adapter sequences, together with Illumina sample barcodes, were added in two successive PCR steps. Sequencing of the TCR alpha and beta cDNA libraries was done on the Illumina HiSeq platform using custom primers. For the original study's pipeline: Unique molecular identifiers were extracted from raw reads with MiGEC, and CDR3 positions were determined with MiXCR. Recombination models were inferred per individual with the repgenHMM and IGoR tools using an EM algorithm. Shared clonotype analysis was performed with the tcR package in R, normalizing sharing by the product of cloneset sizes. To study raw recombination free of thymic and clonal selection effects, out-of-frame nonproductive sequences were analyzed. TCRdb reworked the public reads: Q25 trimming with fastp, MiXCR clone assembly, productive beta chains retained. Rows are combined by CDR3 protein, so each entry shows the most common genes and DNA. None of the V and J calls come from the authors' own analysis; TCRdb made them. This sample is represented by about 490,000 distinct CDR3 sequences; over 12% of them were singletons. The ten largest clones capture roughly 0.44% of the sample.

These same records also appear under a second study, on yellow fever vaccine responses in identical twins. As the second publication notes: The T cell response to vaccination in identical twins was reported by the authors to appear partly convergent and partly personalized. In the study, vaccine-responding T cell clones were precisely tracked in identical twins.

The rearrangement joined TRBV11-2 to TRBJ2-2; TRBD2 aligns with 12 central bases. The sample taken for sequencing was CD4+ T cells sorted from blood. The origin of this receptor is a woman between 18 and 29 years old in good health. The nucleotide sequence reads as follows: TGTGCCAGCAGCCCCGACCCCCTACTACTAGCGGGGGGCTCCGGGGAGCTGTTTTTT. This yields the protein CASSPDPLLLAGGSGELFF.